This passage covers 7 T cell receptor beta chains from one sample sequenced in a study of response to subunit inactivated influenza vaccine. TCRdb recomputed calls from the RT-PCR reads with MiXCR, one row per CDR3 protein. Counted here are about 570,000 distinct CDR3 sequences, 11% occurring once; the ten biggest clones make up approximately 11%. These same data were also listed under a study on T cells expressing NK-cell markers. In that study: With UMIs, 5'RACE template switching was used to make TCR beta cDNA.

Sequencing was performed on PBMCs from blood, taken on the day of vaccination. The receptor set was obtained from a man aged 50-60 years who received an inactivated influenza vaccine.

This clonotype was counted at least ten times. The CDR3: CASSLPRTTGGGYTF. The CDR3 DNA reads as TGTGCCAGCAGTTTACCCCGGACCACCGGGGGTGGCTACACCTTC. The chain links TRBV28 to TRBJ1-2; a possible D gene is TRBD1 (5 bases). The CDR3 totals 15 residues. V was pared by 2 bases and J by 7 bases, with 17 bases between. The germline V gene encodes CDR1 MDHEN and CDR2 SYDVKM.

CDR3 residues: CASSIPELGEVMNTEAFF. CDR3 nucleotide sequence: TGTGCCAGCAGCATTCCTGAGTTGGGGGAAGTCATGAACACTGAAGCTTTCTTT. The V and J genes are TRBV21-1 and TRBJ1-1; TRBD1, as called in the table, went unchecked against the DNA. TRBV21-1 is a pseudogene segment. The CDR3 has 18 residues.

This chain uses TRBV27 with TRBJ2-7; TRBD2 matches at 14 bases. CDR3 length: 22 residues. Germline trimming cut 1 base from V and 1 base from J; bases unmatched to any gene: 18. Germline loops: CDR1 MNHEY, CDR2 SMNVEV (reference sequence). CDR3: CASSLWYPKTGTSGSKSYEQYF. CDR3 sequence (DNA): TGTGCCAGCAGTTTATGGTACCCTAAGACCGGGACTAGCGGGAGTAAGTCCTACGAGCAGTACTTC.

The chain joins TRBV20-1 to TRBJ2-7; 11 bases line up with TRBD2. CDR3 size: 14 residues. CDR1 is DFQATT, CDR2 SNEGSKA, per germline (reference sequence). The junction had 6 bases not matched to a gene; V was cut back by 5 bases and J by 3 bases. In DNA form, the CDR3 reads TGCAGTGCTGTGACTAGCGGGGAGTTCTACGAGCAGTACTTC. Translating it yields CSAVTSGEFYEQYF.

J is TRBJ2-3 and V is TRBV5-1; D is uncertain. V dropped 0 bases and J dropped 1 base, with 6 bases sitting between them. Germline V CDR1 and CDR2: SGHRS, YFSETQ. The CDR3 has 14 residues. Here the CDR3 DNA reads TGCGCCAGCAGCTTGGCAGCCCGCACAGATACGCAGTATTTT. As protein: CASSLAARTDTQYF.

This clonotype showed up many times. The rearrangement links TRBV12-3 or TRBV12-4 to TRBJ1-1; the match to TRBD1 covers 11 bases. Trimming removed 2 bases from V and 4 bases from J; junction bases left unmatched: 3. The CDR3 is 15 residues long. CDR3 in amino acids: CASSLSGTGGTEAFF. DNA of the CDR3: TGTGCCAGCAGTTTATCGGGGACAGGGGGCACTGAAGCTTTCTTT.

This chain uses TRBV12-3 or TRBV12-4 with TRBJ1-1; TRBD1 matches at 8 bases. The CDR3 is 15 residues long. The junction had 5 bases not matched to a gene; V was cut back by 5 bases and J by 0 bases. This CDR3 is CASSDRDRLNTEAFF. The CDR3 DNA reads TGTGCCAGCAGTGACCGGGACAGGTTGAACACTGAAGCTTTCTTT.